This entry lists 32 T cell receptor beta chains sequenced from one sample in a study of blood T cell repertoires in COVID-19. Profiled with immunoSEQ multiplex PCR; TCRdb holds only in-frame clones, not every one. The sample shows some 45,000 clones, 85% to 95% of them seen only once. Sequences were obtained from peripheral blood. Source of these receptors: a man aged 55 to 70 with COVID-19, enrolled during active disease.

This sequence joins TRBV9 and TRBJ2-1; 9 positions agree with TRBD1. The germline CDR1 and CDR2 sequences are SGDLS and YYNGEE. CDR3 length: 18 amino acids. Trimming took 0 bases from V and 6 from J; bases not matched to a gene: 13. In DNA form, the CDR3 reads TGTGCCAGCAGCGTAGTCGGGCTTAGGGACAGGGCCCTCAATGAGCAGTTCTTC. Translation gives CASSVVGLRDRALNEQFF.

The chain links TRBV2 to TRBJ1-5; D is ambiguous. The CDR3 covers 14 residues. Germline V gene data show CDR1 as SNHLY and CDR2 as FYNNEI. The V and J ends lost 5 bases and 2 bases respectively, with 10 bases between them. The CDR3 DNA follows: TGTGCCAGCAGTCCTATTTTCGGCAATCAGCCCCAGCATTTT. The encoded protein is CASSPIFGNQPQHF.

The chain has TRBV11-2 and TRBJ2-1; tentative D call: TRBD2 (7 bases). The length of the CDR3 is 13 residues. CDR1 SGHAT and CDR2 FQNNGV come from the germline V gene. V lost 3 bases and J lost 7, with 10 bases in between. The CDR3 nucleotides read TGTGCCAGCAGCTTGGGAGGGGGGAATGAGCAGTTCTTC. This translates into CASSLGGGNEQFF.

The chain couples TRBV7-8 to TRBJ1-5; D is uncertain. Trimming took off 2 bases at V and 6 bases at J, with 11 bases between the two ends. Germline V gives CDR1 SGHVS, CDR2 FQNEAQ. The CDR3 contains 14 residues. The CDR3, as DNA: TGTGCCAGCAGCTTAATGAGGGAGGGTCAGCCCCAGCATTTT. This translates into CASSLMREGQPQHF.

The chain uses TRBV24-1 and TRBJ2-2; 7 bases are a match to TRBD1. Trimming took 7 bases from V and 0 from J; bases not matched to a gene: 1. CDR3 length: 14 residues. CDR1 is KGHDR, CDR2 SFDVKD, per germline. The CDR3: CATRGQANTGELFF. CDR3 DNA: TGTGCCACCAGAGGACAGGCGAACACCGGGGAGCTGTTTTTT.

This clone was counted a single time. The rearrangement links TRBV5-5 to TRBJ1-2; 10 bases fit TRBD1. This CDR3 region has 15 residues. Trimming took 0 bases from V and 2 from J; bases not matched to a gene: 1. Germline CDR1 and CDR2: SGHKS and YYEKEE (reference sequence). Here the CDR3 DNA reads TGTGCCAGCAGCTTGGGGGACAGGGGAAACTATGGCTACACCTTC. Protein product: CASSLGDRGNYGYTF. Looking up the rest from reference TRBV5-5 and TRBJ1-2 gives the full variable domain: DAGVTQSPTHLIKTRGQQVTLRCSPISGHKSVSWYQQVLGQGPQFIFQYYEKEERGRGNFPDRFSARQFPNYSSELNVNALLLGDSALYLCASSLGDRGNYGYTFGSGTRLTVV.

The rearrangement links TRBV19 to TRBJ1-5; D remains unclear. The V gene lost 4 bases and the J gene lost 4 bases, with 8 bases spanning the gap. Germline CDR1 reads LNHDA; CDR2 reads SQIVND (reference sequence). This CDR3 has 13 residues. The CDR3 DNA reads as TGTGCCAGTAGTAAGGCCGGGAATCAGCCCCAGCATTTT. Its protein is CASSKAGNQPQHF.

This chain joins TRBV10-1 and TRBJ1-5; 7 bases map to TRBD1. Trimming took 5 bases from V and 5 from J; bases not matched to a gene: 6. The CDR3 is 14 amino acids. Germline CDR1 reads WNHNN; CDR2 reads SYGVQD (reference sequence). CDR3 in amino acids: CASSPTGADQPQHF. The CDR3 DNA reads as TGCGCCAGCAGTCCAACAGGGGCGGATCAGCCCCAGCATTTT.

The chain employs TRBV9 and TRBJ2-3; 8 nucleotides agree with TRBD2. CDR3 length equals 17 residues. Germline assignment: CDR1 SGDLS and CDR2 YYNGEE. V lost 3 bases to trimming and J lost 7 bases; unmatched junction nucleotides: 16. CDR3 sequence (DNA): TGTGCCAGCAGCGAAACTAGCGGACCTAAAGACCCCAATACGCAGTATTTT. Amino acid sequence: CASSETSGPKDPNTQYF.

The chain couples TRBV12-3 or TRBV12-4 to TRBJ2-7; 9 bases map to TRBD1. The CDR3 extends over 13 amino acids. V shed 5 bases, J shed 7 bases, and the junction held 6 bases outside the gene matches. The CDR3 nucleotides read TGTGCCAGCAGTCGGGACAGGGTCGGAGAGCAGTACTTC. This translates into CASSRDRVGEQYF.

The V call is TRBV6-1, the J call TRBJ1-2; D ambiguous. The V end lost 0 bases, the J end lost 3 bases, and 5 bases lay between the germline ends. The CDR3 is 13 amino acids. From germline, CDR1 is MNHNS and CDR2 SASEGT. CDR3 loop: CASSEASYYGYTF. The CDR3 nucleotides are TGTGCCAGCAGTGAAGCGAGTTACTATGGCTACACCTTC.

In its sample, this clone was seen once. The chain recombines TRBV18 with TRBJ1-1; D is perhaps TRBD1 (6 bases). There are 15 residues in the CDR3. The V gene lost 4 bases and the J gene lost 10 bases, with 22 bases spanning the gap. Germline V gene sequence: CDR1 KGHSH, CDR2 LQKENI. CDR3 region: CASSRPGGAGVGAFF. CDR3 sequence (DNA): TGTGCCAGCTCACGCCCGGGGGGGGCCGGCGTAGGAGCTTTCTTT.

The chain combines TRBV9 with TRBJ2-7, with TRBD1 identical over 8 bases. The CDR3 extends over 16 amino acids. Per germline, CDR1 SGDLS and CDR2 YYNGEE. V gave up 3 bases and J gave up 3 bases; unmatched junction bases: 11. The CDR3 is CASSARSGQGYYEQYF. The CDR3 region has the DNA TGTGCCAGCAGCGCCCGCTCTGGACAGGGCTACTACGAGCAGTACTTC.

The chain carries TRBV7-9 and TRBJ1-3; the match to TRBD1 covers 7 bases. The germline gives CDR1 SEHNR, CDR2 FQNEAQ (reference sequence). The CDR3 sequence is 15 residues long. The V segment lost 5 bases and the J segment 4 bases; nucleotides outside the gene matches: 8. The CDR3 DNA reads as TGTGCCAGCAGCGTTAACAGGGGATCGGGAAACACCATATATTTT. Protein sequence: CASSVNRGSGNTIYF.

The rearrangement joins TRBV11-2 to TRBJ2-1; 7 bases agree with TRBD2. Germline V gene lookup returns CDR1 SGHAT and CDR2 FQNNGV. The length of the CDR3 is 15 residues. Trimming removed 4 bases from V and 2 bases from J; junction bases left unmatched: 5. The CDR3 DNA reads as TGTGCCAGCAGCTCCAGCGGGGCCCCCTACAATGAGCAGTTCTTC. Its protein product is CASSSSGAPYNEQFF.

This clone was counted once. The J gene is TRBJ1-4, the V gene TRBV27, with no clear D. Trimming shortened V by 5 bases and J by 4 bases, and 20 bases separated the two germline ends. The CDR3 totals 17 residues. Germline CDR1 and CDR2: MNHEY and SMNVEV (reference sequence). This chain's CDR3 is CASSPTVRRNLNEKLFF. The DNA for the CDR3 is TGTGCCAGCAGTCCAACGGTTAGGAGGAACCTTAATGAAAAACTGTTTTTT.

This clone was detected once. The chain recombines TRBV7-9 with TRBJ2-4; D gene unclear. The CDR3 consists of 14 residues. Trimming left V 5 bases short and J 2 bases short, with 10 bases between. Germline CDR1 reads SEHNR; CDR2 reads FQNEAQ (reference sequence). CDR3 DNA sequence: TGTGCCAGCAGCCGGTTCCCCTCCAAAAACATTCAGTACTTC. It yields the protein CASSRFPSKNIQYF.

This clone has just a few counts. The chain combines TRBV18 with TRBJ1-1, with TRBD1 as a possible D gene (6 bases). V gave up 2 bases and J gave up 3 bases, with 10 bases separating them. Germline V gene data show CDR1 as KGHSH and CDR2 as LQKENI. This CDR3 is built from 14 residues. The CDR3 coding sequence is TGTGCCAGCTCACCAATAGGGGGGGACACTGAAGCTTTCTTT. Its protein product is CASSPIGGDTEAFF.

This chain joins TRBV5-4 and TRBJ1-3; D is possibly TRBD1 (6 bases). V was pared by 2 bases and J by 0 bases, with 9 bases between. Germline V gene lookup returns CDR1 SGHNT and CDR2 YYREEE (reference sequence). The CDR3 has 15 amino acids. As DNA, the CDR3 is TGTGCCAGCAGCTTACAGGGAGTCTCTGGAAACACCATATATTTT. This gives the protein CASSLQGVSGNTIYF.

This clone was detected only a few times. This chain joins TRBV20-1 and TRBJ2-7; TRBD2 matches at 7 bases. CDR3 length equals 14 residues. Germline V gene data show CDR1 as DFQATT and CDR2 as SNEGSKA (reference sequence). V gave up 3 bases and J gave up 2 bases; unmatched junction bases: 7. The CDR3 spells CSASGSGLTYEQYF. In DNA form, the CDR3 reads TGCAGTGCTAGTGGTAGCGGGTTAACCTACGAGCAGTACTTC.

This chain links TRBV3-1 (or the pseudogene TRBV3-2) with TRBJ2-5; D call uncertain. This CDR3 is built from 14 residues. Germline-derived CDR1 and CDR2 are LGHDT and YNNKEL (reference sequence). Trimming cost V 2 bases and J 5 bases, with 12 bases left between them. CDR3 loop: CASSQWPMEETQYF. In nucleotides, the CDR3 is TGTGCCAGCAGCCAATGGCCGATGGAGGAGACCCAGTACTTC.

The chain recombines TRBV5-1 with TRBJ2-7; possible D gene TRBD1, 7 bases. This CDR3 spans 14 amino acids. From germline, CDR1 is SGHRS and CDR2 YFSETQ. Trimming took off 5 bases at V and 1 base at J, with 13 bases between the two ends. This chain's CDR3 is CASRPGGSSYEQYF. CDR3 DNA sequence: TGCGCCAGCAGACCAGGGGGGAGTTCCTACGAGCAGTACTTC.

The rearrangement uses TRBV12-3 or TRBV12-4 and TRBJ1-2; 7 bases are shared with TRBD1. This CDR3 has 13 residues. The J segment lost 8 bases and the V segment lost 5 bases, leaving 8 bases of the junction unmatched. Written as DNA, the CDR3 is TGTGCCAGCAGTGCTATGACAGGGCAGGGCTACACCTTC. Translated: CASSAMTGQGYTF.

The chain carries TRBV5-1 and TRBJ2-1, with D possibly being TRBD2 (6 bases). This CDR3 contains 17 residues. Trimming shortened V by 7 bases and J by 0 bases, and 20 bases separated the two germline ends. The germline CDR1 and CDR2 sequences are SGHRS and YFSETQ. The chain's CDR3 is CASSQRGGDSSYNEQFF. For the CDR3, the DNA is TGCGCCAGCTCCCAAAGAGGAGGGGATAGCTCCTACAATGAGCAGTTCTTC.

The V gene is TRBV11-2, the J gene TRBJ1-2, with D perhaps TRBD1 (6 bases). Trimming took 5 bases from V and 0 from J, leaving 10 bases between them. The germline gives CDR1 SGHAT, CDR2 FQNNGV. CDR3 length: 14 amino acids. In nucleotides, the CDR3 is TGTGCCAGCAGCCCAGACAGGACTAACTATGGCTACACCTTC. It yields the protein CASSPDRTNYGYTF.

V gene TRBV7-9 combines with J gene TRBJ2-1; 11 positions match TRBD2. Germline assignment: CDR1 SEHNR and CDR2 FQNEAQ (reference sequence). This CDR3 has 15 amino acids. V lost 5 bases, J lost 9 bases, and 9 bases stayed unmatched. The CDR3 DNA reads TGTGCCAGCAGCGTTAGCGGGGGGGTGCTAGTTGAGCAGTTCTTC. Its translation: CASSVSGGVLVEQFF.

The chain has TRBV25-1 and TRBJ1-2; 9 bases fit TRBD1. In germline, CDR1 is MGHDK, CDR2 SYGVNS. CDR3 size: 15 residues. After removal of 6 bases from V and 5 bases from J, the junction contained 10 bases not matched to a gene. The CDR3 is CASSEGSGTGYGYTF. As DNA, the CDR3 is TGTGCCAGCAGCGAGGGATCCGGGACAGGGTATGGCTACACCTTC.

This clone was counted once. The J gene is TRBJ1-1, the V gene TRBV3-1 (or the pseudogene TRBV3-2); 10 nucleotides agree with TRBD1. The junction had 0 bases not matched to a gene; V was cut back by 1 base and J by 7 bases. The length of the CDR3 is 13 residues. Germline V lookup: CDR1 LGHDT, CDR2 YNNKEL (reference sequence). The CDR3 region is CASSQGDRGEAFF. CDR3 nucleotides: TGTGCCAGCAGCCAAGGGGACAGGGGTGAAGCTTTCTTT.

The J gene is TRBJ2-7, the V gene TRBV6-5; D perhaps matches TRBD1 (6 bases). Per germline, CDR1 MNHEY and CDR2 SVGAGI. V shed 6 bases and J shed 1 base, with 16 bases lying between them. This CDR3 spans 15 amino acids. The CDR3 protein is CASSRTDRPSYEQYF. The CDR3 DNA follows: TGTGCCAGCAGCCGCACGGACAGACCTTCCTACGAGCAGTACTTC.

This clone has only one observation. This chain links TRBV10-3 with TRBJ1-6; TRBD1 aligns across 9 bases. Germline assignment: CDR1 ENHRY and CDR2 SYGVKD. CDR3 length equals 15 residues. The J segment lost 7 bases and the V segment lost 0 bases, leaving 1 base of the junction unmatched. This chain's CDR3 is CAISESGQGNSPLHF. In DNA form, the CDR3 reads TGTGCCATCAGTGAGTCGGGACAGGGAAATTCACCCCTCCACTTT.

The chain combines TRBV7-9 with TRBJ1-2, with TRBD1 identical over 8 bases. Germline assignment: CDR1 SEHNR and CDR2 FQNEAQ (reference sequence). There are 13 residues in the CDR3. V lost 5 bases and J lost 5; bases outside the gene matches: 4. The CDR3 DNA reads TGTGCCAGCAGCCCGGGACAGGAGTATGGCTACACCTTC. It yields the protein CASSPGQEYGYTF.

This rearrangement joins TRBV5-1 to TRBJ2-7, with TRBD2 matching 8 bases. The junction had 6 bases not matched to a gene; V was cut back by 0 bases and J by 1 base. This CDR3 region has 16 residues. Per the germline V gene, CDR1 is SGHRS and CDR2 is YFSETQ. As DNA, the CDR3 is TGCGCCAGCAGCTTGGGTCCAGCGGGGGAGTCCTACGAGCAGTACTTC. Amino acid sequence: CASSLGPAGESYEQYF.